The 13 T cell receptor beta chains reported below all come from one sample, sequenced in a study of T cell responses to AZD1222 COVID-19 vaccine. Produced via immunoSEQ multiplex PCR; TCRdb's table is partial and in-frame only. The table lists 150,000 to 200,000 clones, approximately 92% of them singletons. The specimen comprised peripheral blood, sampled 28 days after the second dose of the MenACWY control vaccine. Receptor source: an adult who received the MenACWY meningococcal vaccine as a control.

The chain has TRBV20-1 and TRBJ1-2; 7 positions agree with TRBD1. CDR1 and CDR2 from the germline V gene are DFQATT and SNEGSKA (reference sequence). Trimming took 4 bases from V and 7 from J; bases not matched to a gene: 9. The CDR3 length is 13 residues. As DNA, the CDR3 is TGCAGTGCTACTGACAGGGTGGGACTTGGCTACACCTTC. Translating it yields CSATDRVGLGYTF.

The chain couples TRBV28 to TRBJ1-2; D is perhaps TRBD1 (6 bases). CDR3 length: 12 residues. Trimming removed 7 bases from V and 8 bases from J, with 14 bases in between. Per the germline V gene, CDR1 is MDHEN and CDR2 is SYDVKM. The CDR3 region has the DNA TGTGCCAGCACCAGGGACACACGCGGCTACACCTTC. This encodes CASTRDTRGYTF.

The rearrangement links TRBV12-3 or TRBV12-4 to TRBJ2-7, with D uncertain. V was pared by 2 bases and J by 2 bases, with 7 bases between. The CDR3 runs 13 residues. The chain's CDR3 is CASSLMEPYEQYF. For the CDR3, the DNA is TGTGCCAGCAGTTTAATGGAACCCTACGAGCAGTACTTC.

The rearrangement links TRBV5-4 to TRBJ2-5; TRBD1 matches at 8 bases. This CDR3 spans 15 amino acids. The germline gives CDR1 SGHNT, CDR2 YYREEE (reference sequence). V lost 3 bases, J lost 5 bases, and 9 bases stayed unmatched. The CDR3 nucleotides read TGTGCCAGCAGCTACAGGGGGATCTCGAGGGAGACCCAGTACTTC. Translation: CASSYRGISRETQYF.

V is TRBV30 and J is TRBJ1-6, with D perhaps matching TRBD1 (5 bases). The CDR3 is 16 amino acids. V shed 2 bases and J shed 4 bases, with 15 bases lying between them. The germline V gene has CDR1 GTSNPN and CDR2 SVGIG (reference sequence). CDR3: CAWSPQGSSYNSPLHF. The DNA for the CDR3 is TGTGCCTGGAGTCCTCAGGGAAGCTCGTATAATTCACCCCTCCACTTT.

Written as DNA, the CDR3 is TGTGCCAGCAGATACGGAGAGGGGTATAAGTTTTTT. Translating gives CASRYGEGYKFF. This chain joins TRBV7-9 and TRBJ1-4; possible D gene TRBD1, 5 bases. Trimming took off 6 bases at V and 16 bases at J, with 18 bases between the two ends. This CDR3 has 12 amino acids. Looked up from germline, CDR1 is SEHNR and CDR2 is FQNEAQ (reference sequence).

The gene calls are TRBV5-1 and TRBJ2-7, with 9 nucleotides matching TRBD2. This CDR3 region has 16 residues. Germline CDR1 reads SGHRS; CDR2 reads YFSETQ. Trimming at V came to 2 bases and at J to 1 base, leaving 7 bases not matched to a gene. The CDR3 sequence is CASSLGASGASYEQYF. The CDR3 region has the DNA TGCGCCAGCAGCTTAGGGGCTAGCGGGGCGTCCTACGAGCAGTACTTC.

V gene TRBV7-3 combines with J gene TRBJ1-1; no clear D. The V gene's germline CDR1 is SGHTA and CDR2 FQGTGA. CDR3 size: 13 residues. With 1 base removed from V and 5 bases from J, the gap between germline ends came to 8 bases. The CDR3 sequence: CASSLKWGTEAFF. The CDR3 coding sequence is TGTGCCAGCAGCTTAAAATGGGGAACTGAAGCTTTCTTT.

The chain recombines TRBV6-5 with TRBJ1-1, with TRBD1 identical over 10 bases. Losses at the gene ends were 5 bases for V and 0 bases for J; bases not matched to a gene: 3. Germline loops: CDR1 MNHEY, CDR2 SVGAGI. The CDR3 runs 15 residues. In DNA form, the CDR3 reads TGTGCCAGCAGTCACGGACAGGGGGTGAACACTGAAGCTTTCTTT. Translating it yields CASSHGQGVNTEAFF.

The rearrangement links TRBV7-9 to TRBJ1-6, with a weak D call TRBD1 (5 bases). Germline CDR1 reads SEHNR; CDR2 reads FQNEAQ (reference sequence). The CDR3 length is 14 residues. V lost 2 bases and J lost 10, with 12 bases in between. For the CDR3, the DNA is TGTGCCAGCAGCTTAAGCGCCAGGGACTCACCCCTCCACTTT. Amino acids: CASSLSARDSPLHF.

The chain couples TRBV7-2 to TRBJ2-7; 9 bases map to TRBD2. CDR1 is SGHTA and CDR2 is FQGNSA in the germline V gene. Germline trimming cut 4 bases from V and 4 bases from J; bases unmatched to any gene: 17. This CDR3 has 18 amino acids. The CDR3 sequence: CASSSQTTISSGVYEQYF. CDR3 coding DNA: TGTGCCAGCAGCTCCCAAACGACGATTTCTAGCGGGGTGTACGAGCAGTACTTC.

This clone was found once. This chain joins TRBV30 and TRBJ1-1; D is unresolved. The germline V gene has CDR1 GTSNPN and CDR2 SVGIG (reference sequence). Deletions cut 1 base from V and 5 bases from J, with 11 bases between. The CDR3 length is 13 residues. CDR3 region: CAWSGTVRTEAFF. The CDR3 nucleotides read TGTGCCTGGAGTGGCACCGTGAGGACTGAAGCTTTCTTT. Full variable domain (outside the CDR3, taken from reference TRBV30 and TRBJ1-1): SQTIHQWPATLVQPVGSPLSLECTVEGTSNPNLYWYRQAAGRGLQLLFYSVGIGQISSEVPQNLSASRPQDRQFILSSKKLLLSDSGFYLCAWSGTVRTEAFFGQGTRLTVV.

The chain employs TRBV12-5 and TRBJ2-7; 11 nucleotides align to TRBD1. This CDR3 has 14 amino acids. Germline CDR1 LGHNT, CDR2 FRNRAP. The V gene end was trimmed by 5 bases and the J gene end by 5 bases; junction bases not matched to a gene: 5. In nucleotides, the CDR3 is TGTGCTAGTGGTACCGGACAGGGGGCCCACGAGCAGTACTTC. It is translated as CASGTGQGAHEQYF.